This is a list of T cell receptor beta chains from one sample in a study of blood T cell repertoires in COVID-19. Method: immunoSEQ multiplex PCR; TCRdb's copy keeps in-frame clones and lacks some. This table has approximately 49,000 clones, 84% appearing once. Sequenced input: peripheral blood. The receptors were sampled from a man between 50 and 59 years old with acute or convalescent COVID-19. Both conserved end residues are part of each CDR3. A D gene is named only where the DNA matches it firmly. Not every row has a clone size; where given, it reads once, few, many or a size class.

TRBV19	TRBJ1-3	-	few	CASSIAGAGNTIYF	TGTGCCAGTAGTATTGCAGGGGCTGGAAACACCATATATTTT
TRBV28	TRBJ1-1	TRBD1	-	CASSRQGRMNTEAFF	TGTGCCAGCAGCCGACAGGGGCGGATGAACACTGAAGCTTTCTTT
TRBV4-1	TRBJ1-1	TRBD1	few	CASSQVPGQGITEAFF	TGCGCCAGCAGCCAAGTTCCGGGACAGGGCATCACTGAAGCTTTCTTT
TRBV9	TRBJ1-4	-	-	CASSTRGGREKLFF	TGTGCCAGCAGCACCCGCGGAGGGAGGGAAAAACTGTTTTTT
TRBV7-6	TRBJ1-4	TRBD1	-	CASSLSQGARHEKLFF	TGTGCCAGCAGCTTAAGCCAGGGGGCGCGACATGAAAAACTGTTTTTT
TRBV7-2	TRBJ1-4	TRBD1	-	CASSPRAGTGLEKLFF	TGTGCCAGCAGCCCCCGGGCCGGGACAGGGCTTGAAAAACTGTTTTTT
TRBV15	TRBJ1-5	TRBD1	-	CATSTRTGPNQPQHF	TGTGCCACCAGCACCCGGACAGGGCCGAATCAGCCCCAGCATTTT
TRBV7-2	TRBJ2-2	-	-	CASSPRQTVALFF	TGTGCCAGCAGCCCTCGACAGACGGTAGCTCTGTTTTTT
TRBV11-2	TRBJ2-2	TRBD1	-	CASSPGTGWSLFF	TGTGCCAGCAGCCCTGGGACAGGCTGGAGCCTGTTTTTT
TRBV12-5	TRBJ1-5	-	-	CASGDRGPQHF	TGTGCTAGTGGTGACCGGGGGCCCCAGCATTTT
TRBV5-4	TRBJ2-3	-	-	CASSLDSHTDTQYF	TGTGCCAGCAGCTTAGACAGTCACACAGATACGCAGTATTTT
TRBV27	TRBJ1-1	TRBD1	-	CASSLRQGAGTEAFF	TGTGCCAGCAGTTTGCGACAGGGAGCGGGCACTGAAGCTTTCTTT
TRBV11-2	TRBJ1-2	TRBD1	-	CASSLEGTGRSGYTF	TGTGCCAGCAGCTTAGAGGGGACAGGGAGATCTGGCTACACCTTC
TRBV7-9	TRBJ1-2	TRBD1	-	CASSDRGENGYTF	TGTGCCAGCAGCGACAGGGGGGAAAATGGCTACACCTTC
TRBV28	TRBJ1-3	TRBD1	-	CASSSTGGRNTIYF	TGTGCCAGCAGTTCGACAGGGGGCCGAAACACCATATATTTT
TRBV2	TRBJ2-1	-	-	CASSDIAPSSYNEQFF	TGTGCCAGCAGTGATATAGCTCCGAGCTCCTACAATGAGCAGTTCTTC
TRBV10-2	TRBJ2-7	-	-	CASSSGRGRVAEQYF	TGCGCCAGCAGTTCAGGTAGGGGCAGGGTCGCTGAGCAGTACTTC
TRBV15	TRBJ1-1	-	-	CATSRPDGMNTEAFF	TGTGCCACCAGCAGGCCGGACGGGATGAACACTGAAGCTTTCTTT
TRBV30	TRBJ1-2	-	-	CAWSVRGREEYGYTF	TGTGCCTGGAGTGTAAGGGGCAGGGAGGAGTATGGCTACACCTTC
TRBV14	TRBJ2-5	-	few	CASSQGVRGETQYF	TGTGCCAGCAGCCAAGGGGTGAGGGGGGAGACCCAGTACTTC
TRBV11-3	TRBJ1-1	-	-	CASSFDAGTEAFF	TGTGCCAGCAGCTTCGATGCGGGCACTGAAGCTTTCTTT
TRBV19	TRBJ1-4	TRBD1	-	CASTTGTASEKLFF	TGTGCCAGTACTACCGGGACAGCATCAGAAAAACTGTTTTTT
TRBV28	TRBJ1-5	-	-	CASSSQVSYRGVRQPQHF	TGTGCCAGCAGTTCCCAAGTATCCTATCGGGGGGTGAGACAGCCCCAGCATTTT
TRBV6-6	TRBJ2-7	TRBD1	-	CASRPGTGGLYEQYF	TGTGCCAGCAGACCCGGGACAGGGGGGCTCTACGAGCAGTACTTC
TRBV9	TRBJ2-5	TRBD2	once	CASSVEGLAGGTETQYF	TGTGCCAGCAGCGTAGAGGGACTAGCGGGAGGGACAGAGACCCAGTACTTC
TRBV6-5	TRBJ1-6	-	-	CASSLGGALGSPLHF	TGTGCCAGCAGCCTCGGGGGGGCGTTGGGTTCACCCCTCCACTTT
TRBV5-1	TRBJ1-3	-	-	CASSLSGTSGNTIYF	TGCGCCAGCAGCTTGAGCGGGACCTCTGGAAACACCATATATTTT
TRBV5-8	TRBJ1-2	-	-	CASSLYQRGLYGYTF	TGTGCCAGCAGCTTGTATCAGCGGGGGTTATATGGCTACACCTTC
TRBV5-8	TRBJ1-2	TRBD1	-	CASSLEPPRTGGYGYTF	TGTGCCAGCAGCTTGGAACCGCCTCGGACAGGGGGCTATGGCTACACCTTC
TRBV11-2	TRBJ2-5	TRBD1	once	CASSKTGTGMFEETQYF	TGTGCCAGCAGCAAAACCGGGACAGGGATGTTTGAAGAGACCCAGTACTTC
TRBV5-1	TRBJ2-7	TRBD2	-	CASTLAGSSYEQYF	TGCGCCAGCACCCTAGCGGGAAGCTCCTACGAGCAGTACTTC
TRBV6-2/TRBV6-3	TRBJ2-7	TRBD1	-	CASSYWGQGPHEQYF	TGTGCCAGCAGTTATTGGGGACAGGGGCCCCACGAGCAGTACTTC
TRBV6-1	TRBJ2-4	TRBD2	-	CASSDRARGGDKNIQYF	TGTGCCAGCAGTGACAGGGCGCGGGGGGGAGACAAAAACATTCAGTACTTC
TRBV7-2	TRBJ1-1	-	-	CASSLVPVTAKAFF	TGTGCCAGCAGCTTAGTCCCGGTAACCGCGAAAGCTTTCTTT
TRBV6-5	TRBJ1-5	-	-	CASSWQISNQPQHF	TGTGCCAGCAGTTGGCAGATTAGCAATCAGCCCCAGCATTTT
TRBV6-5	TRBJ1-3	-	few	CATLDAGSGNTIYF	TGTGCCACCCTCGATGCGGGCTCTGGAAACACCATATATTTT
TRBV5-4	TRBJ2-1	-	medium-sized	CASKLLGGEQFF	TGTGCCAGCAAACTCTTGGGGGGTGAGCAGTTCTTC
TRBV6-6	TRBJ2-7	-	once	CAGASGLPSYEQYF	TGTGCCGGAGCTTCGGGACTCCCCTCCTACGAGCAGTACTTC
TRBV7-2	TRBJ2-5	TRBD2	-	CASSSLTSGGETQYF	TGTGCCAGCAGCTCACTCACTAGCGGGGGGGAGACCCAGTACTTC
TRBV18	TRBJ1-5	-	-	CASSPEASTQHF	TGTGCCAGCTCACCAGAAGCTTCCACCCAGCATTTT
TRBV27	TRBJ1-1	-	-	CASSSTGGNTEAFF	TGTGCCAGCAGTTCGACAGGAGGGAACACTGAAGCTTTCTTT
TRBV19	TRBJ1-2	TRBD1	-	CASSPGPGTATNYGYTF	TGTGCCAGTAGTCCAGGACCCGGGACAGCCACAAACTATGGCTACACCTTC
TRBV18	TRBJ2-7	-	once	CASSPRQANSYEQYF	TGTGCCAGCTCACCTAGACAGGCTAACTCCTACGAGCAGTACTTC
TRBV24-1	TRBJ1-3	-	-	CATSDRSGNTIYF	TGTGCCACCAGTGACCGCTCTGGAAACACCATATATTTT
TRBV7-2	TRBJ1-4	TRBD1	-	CASRNRGTNEKLFF	TGTGCCAGCCGGAACAGGGGCACTAATGAAAAACTGTTTTTT
TRBV10-3	TRBJ1-5	TRBD1	-	CAIRGTGGQPQHF	TGTGCCATCAGAGGGACAGGTGGTCAGCCCCAGCATTTT
TRBV28	TRBJ1-5	TRBD1	-	CASSLDPGRGRRQPQHF	TGTGCCAGCAGTTTAGACCCCGGCAGGGGGCGTCGGCAGCCCCAGCATTTT
TRBV19	TRBJ2-5	-	-	CASSMGAGARPSALETQYF	TGTGCCAGTAGTATGGGGGCAGGGGCGAGGCCTTCCGCGTTGGAGACCCAGTACTTC
TRBV19	TRBJ1-2	TRBD1	-	CASSYGTGDGYTF	TGTGCCAGTAGTTACGGGACAGGGGATGGCTACACCTTC
TRBV12-5	TRBJ1-5	-	-	CASGLSDDQPQHF	TGTGCTAGTGGGCTTTCAGATGATCAGCCCCAGCATTTT
TRBV9	TRBJ2-1	-	-	CASSVLAGLPPSGNEQFF	TGTGCCAGCAGCGTCCTCGCGGGCCTACCCCCCAGTGGAAATGAGCAGTTCTTC
TRBV4-1	TRBJ2-7	-	-	CASSQEAGRSYEQYF	TGCGCCAGCAGCCAAGAGGCAGGGCGCTCCTACGAGCAGTACTTC
TRBV30	TRBJ1-4	-	-	CAWRNHRGEKLFF	TGTGCCTGGAGAAACCACCGGGGTGAAAAACTGTTTTTT